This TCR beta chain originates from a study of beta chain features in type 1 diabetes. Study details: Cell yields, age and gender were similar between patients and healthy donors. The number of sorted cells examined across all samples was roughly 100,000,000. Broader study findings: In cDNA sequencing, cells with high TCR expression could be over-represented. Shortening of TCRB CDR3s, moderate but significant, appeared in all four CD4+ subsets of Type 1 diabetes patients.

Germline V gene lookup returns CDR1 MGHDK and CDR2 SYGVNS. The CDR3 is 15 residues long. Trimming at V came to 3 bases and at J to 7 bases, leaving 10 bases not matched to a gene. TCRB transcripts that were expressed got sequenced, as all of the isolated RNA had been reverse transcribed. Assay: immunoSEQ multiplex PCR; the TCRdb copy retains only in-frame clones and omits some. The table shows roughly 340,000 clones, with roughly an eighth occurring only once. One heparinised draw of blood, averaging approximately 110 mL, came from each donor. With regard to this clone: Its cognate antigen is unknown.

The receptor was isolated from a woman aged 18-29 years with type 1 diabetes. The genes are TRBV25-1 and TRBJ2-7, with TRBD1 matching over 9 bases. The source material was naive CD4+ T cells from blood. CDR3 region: CASSERGQGLREQYF. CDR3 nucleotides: TGTGCCAGCAGTGAGCGCGGACAGGGGTTGAGGGAGCAGTACTTC.